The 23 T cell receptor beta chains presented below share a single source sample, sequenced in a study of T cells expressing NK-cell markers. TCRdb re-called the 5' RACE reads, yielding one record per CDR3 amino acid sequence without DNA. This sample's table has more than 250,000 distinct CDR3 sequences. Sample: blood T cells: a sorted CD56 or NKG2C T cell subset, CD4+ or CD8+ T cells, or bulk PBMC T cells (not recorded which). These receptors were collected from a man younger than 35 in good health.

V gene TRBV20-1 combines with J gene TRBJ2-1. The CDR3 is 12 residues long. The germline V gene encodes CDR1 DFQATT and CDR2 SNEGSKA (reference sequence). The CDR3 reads CSAGRSAAEQFF.

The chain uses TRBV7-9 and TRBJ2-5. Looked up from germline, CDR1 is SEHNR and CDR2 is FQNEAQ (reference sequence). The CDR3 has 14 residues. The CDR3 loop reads CASSLAETLETQYF. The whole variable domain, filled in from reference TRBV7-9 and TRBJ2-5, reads DTGVSQNPRHKITKRGQNVTFRCDPISEHNRLYWYRQTLGQGPEFLTYFQNEAQLEKSRLLSDRFSAERPKGSFSTLEIQRTEQGDSAMYLCASSLAETLETQYFGPGTRLLVL.

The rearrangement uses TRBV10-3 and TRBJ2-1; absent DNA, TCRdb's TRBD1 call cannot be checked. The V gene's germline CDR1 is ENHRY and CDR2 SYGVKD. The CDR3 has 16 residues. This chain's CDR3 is CAISVDRAGYNGEQFF.

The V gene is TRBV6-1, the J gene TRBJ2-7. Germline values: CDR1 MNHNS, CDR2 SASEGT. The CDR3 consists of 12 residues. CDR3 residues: CASRGLSYEQYF.

CDR3 residues: CSARDVSGADTQYF. The chain has TRBV20-1 and TRBJ2-3; TCRdb names TRBD1, which stays unverified in the absence of DNA. The CDR3 loop spans 14 amino acids. Looked up from germline, CDR1 is DFQATT and CDR2 is SNEGSKA (reference sequence).

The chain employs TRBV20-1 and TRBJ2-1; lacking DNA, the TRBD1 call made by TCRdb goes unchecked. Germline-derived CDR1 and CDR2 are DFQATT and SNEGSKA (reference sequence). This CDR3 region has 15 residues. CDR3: CSASPMDRVGNEQFF.

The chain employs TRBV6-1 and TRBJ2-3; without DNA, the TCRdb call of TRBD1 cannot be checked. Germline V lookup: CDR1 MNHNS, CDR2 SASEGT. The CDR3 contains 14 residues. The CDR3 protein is CASSTRGFGDTQYF.

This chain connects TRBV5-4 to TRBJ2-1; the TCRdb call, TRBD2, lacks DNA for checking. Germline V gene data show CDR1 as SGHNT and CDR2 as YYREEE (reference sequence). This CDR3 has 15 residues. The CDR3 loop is CASSYGTSDYNEQFF.

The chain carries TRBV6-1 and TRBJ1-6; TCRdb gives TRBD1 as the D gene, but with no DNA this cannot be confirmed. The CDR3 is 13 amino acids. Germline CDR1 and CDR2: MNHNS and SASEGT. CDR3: CASSKTGFSPLHF.

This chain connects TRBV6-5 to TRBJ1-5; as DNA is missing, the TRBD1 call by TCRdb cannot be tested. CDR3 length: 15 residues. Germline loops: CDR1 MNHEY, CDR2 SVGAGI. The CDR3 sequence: CASRRTGDLNQPQHF.

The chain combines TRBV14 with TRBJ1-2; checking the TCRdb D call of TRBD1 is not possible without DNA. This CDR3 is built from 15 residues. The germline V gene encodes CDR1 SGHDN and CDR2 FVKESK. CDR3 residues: CASSQDFRDVNGYTF.

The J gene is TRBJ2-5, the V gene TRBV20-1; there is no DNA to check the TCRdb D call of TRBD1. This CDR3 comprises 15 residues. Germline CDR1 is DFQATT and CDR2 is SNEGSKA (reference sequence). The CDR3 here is CSARFDRQFEETQYF.

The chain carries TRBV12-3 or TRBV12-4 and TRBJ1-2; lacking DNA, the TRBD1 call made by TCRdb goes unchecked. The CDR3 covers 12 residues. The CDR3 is CASSRVGGGYTF.

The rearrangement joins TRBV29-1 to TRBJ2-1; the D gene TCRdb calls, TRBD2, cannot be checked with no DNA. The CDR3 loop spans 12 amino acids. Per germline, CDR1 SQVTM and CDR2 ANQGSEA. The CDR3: CSVGLADNEQFF.

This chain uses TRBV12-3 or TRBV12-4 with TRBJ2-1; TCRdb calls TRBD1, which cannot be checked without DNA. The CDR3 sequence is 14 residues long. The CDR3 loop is CASRRGILYNEQFF.

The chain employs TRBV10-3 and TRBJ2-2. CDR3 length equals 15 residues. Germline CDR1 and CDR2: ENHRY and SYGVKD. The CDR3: CAISQQSANTGELFF.

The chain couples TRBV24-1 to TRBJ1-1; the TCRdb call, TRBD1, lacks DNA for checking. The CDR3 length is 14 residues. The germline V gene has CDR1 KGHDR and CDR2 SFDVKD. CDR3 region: CATSYRVPNTEAFF.

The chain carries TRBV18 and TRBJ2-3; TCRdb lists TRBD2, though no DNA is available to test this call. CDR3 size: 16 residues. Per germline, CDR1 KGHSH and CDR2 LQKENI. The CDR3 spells CASSLTSGRTTDTQYF.

The CDR3 here is CAISGQGFRLGGTTDTQYF. The V and J genes are TRBV10-3 and TRBJ2-3; TCRdb reports TRBD1, a call that lacks DNA to check it against. Germline V gene lookup returns CDR1 ENHRY and CDR2 SYGVKD. The CDR3 has 19 residues.

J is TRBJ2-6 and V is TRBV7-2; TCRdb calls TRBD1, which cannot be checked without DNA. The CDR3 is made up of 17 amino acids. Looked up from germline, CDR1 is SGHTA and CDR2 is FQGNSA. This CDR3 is CASSWTGVISGANVLTF.

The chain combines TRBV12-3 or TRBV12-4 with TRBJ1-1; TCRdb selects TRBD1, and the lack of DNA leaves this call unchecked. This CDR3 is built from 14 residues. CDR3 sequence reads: CASTPKSVNTEAFF.

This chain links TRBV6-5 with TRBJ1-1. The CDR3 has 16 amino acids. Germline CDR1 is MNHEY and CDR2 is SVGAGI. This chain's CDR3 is CASSYTYGGGDTEAFF.

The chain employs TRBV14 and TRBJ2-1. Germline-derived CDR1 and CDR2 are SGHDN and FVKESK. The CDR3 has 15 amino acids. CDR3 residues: CASSQKWGNYNEQFF. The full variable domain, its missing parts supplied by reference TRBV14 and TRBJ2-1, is EAGVTQFPSHSVIEKGQTVTLRCDPISGHDNLYWYRRVMGKEIKFLLHFVKESKQDESGMPNNRFLAERTGGTYSTLKVQPAELEDSGVYFCASSQKWGNYNEQFFGPGTRLTVL.